This note documents a single TCR beta chain sequence. Original processing methods: Reference gene primers were amplified, and this amplification served to estimate nucleated cell counts. Produced via immunoSEQ multiplex PCR; TCRdb's table is partial and in-frame only. Clonal size and the V and J genes are those of that table, whereas D and trimming came from the DNA. The sample lists about 270,000 clones, approximately 90% occurring once. This entry belongs to a study of blood T cell repertoires in COVID-19. Clinical histories supplied by participants themselves formed the basis of cohort assignment. This CDR3 spans 16 amino acids. Germline CDR1 reads PRHDT; CDR2 reads FYEKMQ (reference sequence). V dropped 5 bases and J dropped 10 bases, with 24 bases sitting between them.

Specimen: PBMCs or T cells enriched from blood (not recorded which). This TCR was recovered from a woman in her thirties or forties with acute COVID-19. This chain connects TRBV13 to TRBJ2-1; maybe TRBD1 (5 bases). The CDR3 DNA reads TGTGCCAGCAGCCCGAGATTGGGGAAGGTTTGGACAGAGCAGTTCTTC. The encoded protein is CASSPRLGKVWTEQFF.